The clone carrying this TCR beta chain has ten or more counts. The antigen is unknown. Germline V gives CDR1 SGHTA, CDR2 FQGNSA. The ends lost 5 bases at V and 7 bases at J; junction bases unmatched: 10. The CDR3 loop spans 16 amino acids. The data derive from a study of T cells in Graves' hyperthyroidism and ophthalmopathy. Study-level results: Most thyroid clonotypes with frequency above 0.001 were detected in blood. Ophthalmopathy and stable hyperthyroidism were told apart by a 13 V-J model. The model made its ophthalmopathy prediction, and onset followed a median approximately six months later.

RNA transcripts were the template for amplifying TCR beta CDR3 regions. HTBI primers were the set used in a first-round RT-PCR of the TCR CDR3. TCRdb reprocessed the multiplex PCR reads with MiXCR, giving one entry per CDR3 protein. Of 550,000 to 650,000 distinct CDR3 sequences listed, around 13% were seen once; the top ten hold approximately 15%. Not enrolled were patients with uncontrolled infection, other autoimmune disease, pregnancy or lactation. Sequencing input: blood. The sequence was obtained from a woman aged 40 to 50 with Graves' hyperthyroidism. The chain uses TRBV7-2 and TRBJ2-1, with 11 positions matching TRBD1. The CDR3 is CASSQMDRGRQNEQFF. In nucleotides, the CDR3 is TGTGCCAGCAGCCAAATGGACAGGGGGCGCCAAAATGAGCAGTTCTTC.